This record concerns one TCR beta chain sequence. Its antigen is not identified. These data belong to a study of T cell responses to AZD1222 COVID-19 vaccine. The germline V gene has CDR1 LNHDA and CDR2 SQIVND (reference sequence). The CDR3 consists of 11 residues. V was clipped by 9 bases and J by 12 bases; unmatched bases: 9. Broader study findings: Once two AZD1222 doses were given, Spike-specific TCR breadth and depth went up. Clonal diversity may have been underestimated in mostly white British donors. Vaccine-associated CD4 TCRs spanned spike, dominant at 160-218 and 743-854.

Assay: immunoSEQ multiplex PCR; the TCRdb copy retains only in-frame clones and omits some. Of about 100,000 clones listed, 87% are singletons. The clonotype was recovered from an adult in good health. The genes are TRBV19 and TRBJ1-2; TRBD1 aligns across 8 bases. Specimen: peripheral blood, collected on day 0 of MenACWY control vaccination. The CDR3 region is CASHGTGTNTF. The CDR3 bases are TGTGCCAGCCATGGGACAGGAACGAACACCTTC.